These 19 T cell receptor beta chains came from one sample sequenced in a study of cytomegalovirus exposure and HLA in healthy donors. The PCR made use of 60 Vbeta and 13 Jbeta primers. Method: immunoSEQ multiplex PCR; TCRdb's copy keeps in-frame clones and lacks some. The table includes 100,000 to 150,000 clones, 70% to 85% detected once. Material: PBMCs. These receptors were obtained from a male donor in good health and CMV-seropositive.

The chain has TRBV28 and TRBJ2-7, with a tentative D call TRBD2 (6 bases). The germline V and J ends were trimmed by 11 bases and 2 bases, with 19 bases remaining between them. The CDR3 length is 14 residues. Germline lookup yields CDR1 MDHEN and CDR2 SYDVKM. DNA for the CDR3: TGTGCCTCCAGGGACTCAGGTCGAACCTACGAGCAGTACTTC. It specifies CASRDSGRTYEQYF. Variable domain in full (rest from reference TRBV28 and TRBJ2-7): DVKVTQSSRYLVKRTGEKVFLECVQDMDHENMFWYRQDPGLGLRLIYFSYDVKMKEKGDIPEGYSVSREKKERFSLILESASTNQTSMYLCASRDSGRTYEQYFGPGTRLTVT.

This chain uses TRBV27 with TRBJ2-1; 8 bases are shared with TRBD2. There are 17 residues in the CDR3. Trimming cost V 3 bases and J 8 bases; bases outside gene matches: 15. Germline V CDR1 and CDR2: MNHEY, SMNVEV (reference sequence). The CDR3 DNA reads TGTGCCAGCAGTTTTAGCCCCGGGTTAGCGGGAACGGATGAGCAGTTCTTC. Translation: CASSFSPGLAGTDEQFF.

The chain couples TRBV9 to TRBJ2-2; 11 bases are shared with TRBD2. Germline V gene data show CDR1 as SGDLS and CDR2 as YYNGEE. CDR3 length: 18 residues. After removal of 0 bases from V and 6 bases from J, the junction contained 10 bases not matched to a gene. The CDR3 nucleotides read TGTGCCAGCAGCGTAGGCTCCCCGACTAGCGGGGTGGCCGGGGAGCTGTTTTTT. This codes for CASSVGSPTSGVAGELFF.

The chain carries TRBV27 and TRBJ1-4, with a tentative D call TRBD1 (6 bases). CDR1 is MNHEY and CDR2 is SMNVEV in the germline V gene (reference sequence). The germline V and J ends were trimmed by 3 bases and 10 bases, with 21 bases remaining between them. This CDR3 is built from 16 residues. The CDR3, as DNA: TGTGCCAGCAGTTTTATCCCCGGGACAAGTCCAGGAAAACTGTTTTTT. It specifies CASSFIPGTSPGKLFF.

The J gene is TRBJ2-7, the V gene TRBV7-3; tentative D call: TRBD2 (5 bases). The germline V and J ends were trimmed by 5 bases and 4 bases, with 12 bases remaining between them. The CDR3 length is 13 residues. Germline V gene sequence: CDR1 SGHTA, CDR2 FQGTGA. The CDR3 region is CASSPRAGYEQYF. The CDR3 nucleotides read TGTGCCAGCAGCCCGCGGGCTGGATACGAGCAGTACTTC.

V gene TRBV7-9 combines with J gene TRBJ2-7; a weak D match, TRBD2 (5 bases). The germline CDR1 and CDR2 sequences are SEHNR and FQNEAQ (reference sequence). This CDR3 has 13 residues. With 1 base removed from V and 6 bases from J, the gap between germline ends came to 10 bases. CDR3 DNA: TGTGCCAGCAGCTTAGTGGCGGGCGTCGAGCAGTACTTC. Translating gives CASSLVAGVEQYF. The full variable domain, its missing parts supplied by reference TRBV7-9 and TRBJ2-7, is DTGVSQNPRHKITKRGQNVTFRCDPISEHNRLYWYRQTLGQGPEFLTYFQNEAQLEKSRLLSDRFSAERPKGSFSTLEIQRTEQGDSAMYLCASSLVAGVEQYFGPGTRLTVT.

The chain couples TRBV19 to TRBJ1-1; D ambiguous. The CDR3 consists of 14 residues. The germline CDR1 and CDR2 sequences are LNHDA and SQIVND (reference sequence). Deletions cut 3 bases from V and 3 bases from J, with 11 bases between. In DNA, the CDR3 is TGTGCCAGTAGTATGCCGGGGAGGGACACTGAAGCTTTCTTT. The encoded protein is CASSMPGRDTEAFF.

The genes are TRBV2 and TRBJ2-1, with D maybe TRBD2 (6 bases). V lost 7 bases to trimming and J lost 5 bases, with 15 bases between them. This CDR3 is 14 amino acids long. The germline gives CDR1 SNHLY, CDR2 FYNNEI. The DNA for the CDR3 is TGTGCCAGCATCCCCGGGGGTCGTGACAATGAGCAGTTCTTC. As protein: CASIPGGRDNEQFF.

The chain combines TRBV19 with TRBJ2-7, with 11 bases aligning to TRBD2. The CDR3 totals 14 residues. Germline CDR1 and CDR2: LNHDA and SQIVND (reference sequence). V shed 5 bases, J shed 6 bases, and the junction held 6 bases outside the gene matches. The CDR3 is CASSLVGTSGEQYF. DNA of the CDR3: TGTGCCAGTAGTCTCGTCGGGACTAGCGGCGAGCAGTACTTC.

The V and J genes are TRBV6-1 and TRBJ2-7; tentatively, D is TRBD1 (5 bases). The CDR3 contains 14 residues. Germline CDR1 is MNHNS and CDR2 is SASEGT. With 5 bases removed from V and 9 bases from J, the gap between germline ends came to 20 bases. Here the CDR3 DNA reads TGTGCCAGCAGTCCCCAAATAGGGGTACCCGGGCAGTACTTC. Protein sequence: CASSPQIGVPGQYF.

The V gene is TRBV5-5, the J gene TRBJ2-7, with TRBD1 matching over 8 bases. Germline lookup yields CDR1 SGHKS and CDR2 YYEKEE (reference sequence). With V trimmed by 3 bases and J by 6 bases, 8 bases remained unmatched. This CDR3 contains 14 residues. DNA for the CDR3: TGTGCCAGCAGCTCAAGAATCGACAGGGGCGAGCAGTACTTC. It yields the protein CASSSRIDRGEQYF.

This chain joins TRBV4-1 and TRBJ2-4; tentative D call: TRBD1 (6 bases). Germline V gene data show CDR1 as MGHRA and CDR2 as YSYEKL. V was pared by 3 bases and J by 3 bases, with 12 bases between. The CDR3 runs to 15 residues. CDR3 nucleotide sequence: TGCGCCAGCAGCCAGACAGGTTTTGGCAAAAACATTCAGTACTTC. This gives the protein CASSQTGFGKNIQYF.

The gene calls are TRBV15 and TRBJ1-6; D is perhaps TRBD1 (5 bases). The CDR3 is 15 amino acids. V lost 2 bases to trimming and J lost 7 bases, with 12 bases between them. Germline V gene lookup returns CDR1 LNHNV and CDR2 YYDKDF (reference sequence). The CDR3 nucleotides read TGTGCCACCAGCAGATTAGCAGGGAACAATTCACCCCTCCACTTT. Amino acid sequence: CATSRLAGNNSPLHF. Full variable domain (missing parts from reference TRBV15 and TRBJ1-6): DAMVIQNPRYQVTQFGKPVTLSCSQTLNHNVMYWYQQKSSQAPKLLFHYYDKDFNNEADTPDNFQSRRPNTSFCFLDIRSPGLGDTAMYLCATSRLAGNNSPLHFGNGTRLTVT.

The chain couples TRBV29-1 to TRBJ2-5; 8 bases are shared with TRBD2. The DNA end lines up better with TRBJ2-7; the J call may be wrong. The V gene's germline CDR1 is SQVTM and CDR2 ANQGSEA. CDR3 length equals 12 residues. The CDR3 loop reads CSVALAAYEQYF. CDR3 coding DNA: TGCAGCGTTGCACTAGCGGCCTACGAGCAGTACTTC.

The chain employs TRBV10-3 and TRBJ2-2, with 13 nucleotides matching TRBD2. This CDR3 region has 14 residues. CDR1 and CDR2 from the germline V gene are ENHRY and SYGVKD. J gave up 7 bases and V 6 bases, and 2 bases lay outside the gene matches. The chain's CDR3 is CAIRLAGGNGELFF. Here the CDR3 DNA reads TGTGCCATCAGACTAGCGGGGGGGAACGGGGAGCTGTTTTTT.

The J gene is TRBJ1-6, the V gene TRBV19; 7 positions agree with TRBD1. The CDR3 is 12 amino acids. V lost 6 bases and J lost 7; bases outside the gene matches: 0. Germline CDR1 is LNHDA and CDR2 is SQIVND (reference sequence). The CDR3 DNA follows: TGTGCCAGTAGACAGGGGAATTCACCCCTCCACTTT. Translation: CASRQGNSPLHF.

This chain uses TRBV28 with TRBJ2-1, with 9 bases identical to TRBD2. V was clipped by 4 bases and J by 2 bases; unmatched bases: 6. Germline lookup yields CDR1 MDHEN and CDR2 SYDVKM. The CDR3 is 16 residues long. The CDR3 region is CASSSSAGGAYNEQFF. CDR3 DNA sequence: TGTGCCAGCAGTTCCTCGGCGGGAGGGGCCTACAATGAGCAGTTCTTC.

This clone was observed a few times. The chain couples TRBV5-4 to TRBJ1-2; TRBD1 matches 9 bases. Per germline, CDR1 SGHNT and CDR2 YYREEE (reference sequence). The CDR3 totals 17 residues. J lost 4 bases, V lost 4 bases, and 14 bases had no gene match. The CDR3 reads CASSLPGTGLITYGYTF. The CDR3 DNA reads TGTGCCAGCAGCCTCCCCGGGACAGGGCTGATTACCTATGGCTACACCTTC.

The CDR3 DNA reads as TGTGCCAGTAGTATAGGGGGACAGGGGTCCCATGAGCAGTTCTTC. Encoded protein: CASSIGGQGSHEQFF. J is TRBJ2-1 and V is TRBV19, with 10 bases lining up with TRBD1. This CDR3 is 15 amino acids long. The germline V gene has CDR1 LNHDA and CDR2 SQIVND (reference sequence). The V segment lost 1 base and the J segment 8 bases; nucleotides outside the gene matches: 5.